This T cell receptor (beta chain) appears in the sequencing data of a study of shared clonotypes between healthy human individuals. General study results and limits: It was observed that roughly 5.4% of naive CD4 clonotypes were shared across a handful of donors. Limitation of the genetic and exposure-history diversity represented came from the few donors.

To note about this clone: The antigen remains unidentified.

Recent vaccinations or acute infections were absent in the healthy HIV-negative adult donors. In the original analysis: ImmunoSEQ sequences covered only the junction and lacked quality scores; filtering therefore differed. The data were produced by immunoSEQ multiplex PCR, yet TCRdb's version contains in-frame clones alone and is incomplete. The D gene and trimming were derived from the DNA, and the V and J assignments and clone size from that table. The sample consists of approximately 400,000 clones, approximately 97% of them appearing once. V dropped 3 bases and J dropped 2 bases, with 11 bases sitting between them. Germline V gene sequence: CDR1 LNHDA, CDR2 SQIVND (reference sequence). The CDR3 spans 16 residues.

V is TRBV19 and J is TRBJ2-6, with D perhaps TRBD2 (6 bases). Sequences were obtained from memory CD8+ T cells sorted from blood. This sample's subset: CD45RO+ cells pooled with CCR7-negative TemRA cells. This receptor was taken from a man aged 25-45 years in good health. CDR3 DNA: TGTGCCAGTAGTATTTCTGCGGGGACTGGGGCCAACGTCCTGACTTTC. As protein: CASSISAGTGANVLTF.